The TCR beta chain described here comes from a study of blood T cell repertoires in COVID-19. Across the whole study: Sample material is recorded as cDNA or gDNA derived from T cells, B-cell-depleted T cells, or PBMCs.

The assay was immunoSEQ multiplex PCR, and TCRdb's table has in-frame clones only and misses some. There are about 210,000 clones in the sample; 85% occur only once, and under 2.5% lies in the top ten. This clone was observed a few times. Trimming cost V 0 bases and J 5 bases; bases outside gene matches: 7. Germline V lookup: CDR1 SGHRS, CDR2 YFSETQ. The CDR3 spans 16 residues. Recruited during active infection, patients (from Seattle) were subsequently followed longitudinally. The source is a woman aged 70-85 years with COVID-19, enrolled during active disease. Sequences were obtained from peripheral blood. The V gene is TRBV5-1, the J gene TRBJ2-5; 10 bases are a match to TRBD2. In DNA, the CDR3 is TGCGCCAGCAGCTTGGCGGTGGGACTAGCGCATGAGACCCAGTACTTC. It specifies CASSLAVGLAHETQYF.